Following are 12 T cell receptor beta chains from one sample sequenced in a study of T cell changes during pregnancy in multiple sclerosis. The method was immunoSEQ multiplex PCR; TCRdb's version includes in-frame clones alone and lacks a portion of them. The table lists 80,000 to 95,000 clones, approximately 92% of them singletons. The sequencing here drew on peripheral blood, taken in the third trimester of pregnancy. The receptor set was obtained from a female donor in good health, enrolled as a control in a pregnancy study.

This clone was detected once. The chain has TRBV5-6 and TRBJ1-4; D may be TRBD1 (6 bases). Per the germline V gene, CDR1 is SGHDT and CDR2 is YYEEEE. The V end lost 4 bases, the J end lost 3 bases, and 25 bases lay between the germline ends. This CDR3 comprises 19 residues. The CDR3 DNA reads as TGTGCCAGCAGCCTGGGTTGGGGGACAACGATTCCGGCTAATGAAAAACTGTTTTTT. This sequence encodes CASSLGWGTTIPANEKLFF.

The rearrangement joins TRBV15 to TRBJ2-1; the match to TRBD2 covers 9 bases. The CDR3 covers 15 residues. V shed 5 bases and J 4 bases; nucleotides not matched to a gene: 6. Germline V CDR1 and CDR2: LNHNV, YYDKDF (reference sequence). Written as DNA, the CDR3 is TGTGCCACCAGCCCCGGACTAGCGAGTTACAATGAGCAGTTCTTC. Its protein product is CATSPGLASYNEQFF.

This sequence joins TRBV6-4 and TRBJ2-7, with TRBD2 matching over 9 bases. The germline V gene encodes CDR1 MRHNA and CDR2 SNTAGT. J lost 3 bases, V lost 0 bases, and 6 bases had no gene match. This CDR3 is 16 amino acids long. CDR3 in amino acids: CASSDSKREDFYEQYF. The DNA for the CDR3 is TGTGCCAGCAGTGACTCTAAGCGGGAGGACTTCTACGAGCAGTACTTC.

The rearrangement links TRBV2 to TRBJ1-2; D remains unclear. This CDR3 spans 12 amino acids. CDR1 and CDR2 (germline): SNHLY, FYNNEI. V was cut by 6 bases and J by 4 bases, with 9 bases left in between. The CDR3 spells CASSGSGYGYTF. In nucleotides, the CDR3 is TGTGCCAGCAGCGGGAGCGGCTATGGCTACACCTTC.

This clone was seen once. The chain employs TRBV4-1 and TRBJ1-1; perhaps TRBD1 as D (5 bases). Between the trimmed V and J ends, which lost 4 bases and 4 bases, there was a span of 10 bases. In germline, CDR1 is MGHRA, CDR2 YSYEKL. CDR3 length: 13 amino acids. CDR3 sequence: CASSRGGGTEAFF. In nucleotides, the CDR3 is TGCGCCAGCAGCCGTGGCGGGGGCACTGAAGCTTTCTTT.

This chain joins TRBV15 and TRBJ2-5; unclear D gene. The CDR3 is made up of 13 amino acids. Trimming took 5 bases from V and 3 from J, leaving 10 bases between them. CDR1 is LNHNV and CDR2 is YYDKDF in the germline V gene (reference sequence). CDR3 loop: CATSDGQEETQYF. The CDR3 coding sequence is TGTGCCACCAGCGACGGTCAGGAAGAGACCCAGTACTTC.

The chain links TRBV6-5 to TRBJ1-2, with D tentatively TRBD1 (6 bases). This CDR3 has 13 residues. Germline-derived CDR1 and CDR2 are MNHEY and SVGAGI. The ends were cut back, 2 bases at V and 5 bases at J, with 9 bases in the middle. CDR3 sequence: CASSYLDSYGYTF. The CDR3 nucleotides read TGTGCCAGCAGTTACCTGGACAGTTATGGCTACACCTTC.

This chain joins TRBV5-1 and TRBJ2-3; TRBD2 is a possible D gene (6 bases). The CDR3 length is 14 residues. The germline CDR1 and CDR2 sequences are SGHRS and YFSETQ. Trimming shortened V by 2 bases and J by 2 bases, and 9 bases separated the two germline ends. The CDR3 loop is CASSFSGATDTQYF. In DNA form, the CDR3 reads TGCGCCAGCAGCTTCTCGGGAGCCACAGATACGCAGTATTTT.

The rearrangement joins TRBV10-3 to TRBJ2-1; possible D gene TRBD2, 6 bases. Deletions cut 10 bases from V and 4 bases from J, with 23 bases between. In germline, CDR1 is ENHRY, CDR2 SYGVKD. CDR3 length: 16 residues. CDR3 loop: CATDPQLSGNYNEQFF. In DNA form, the CDR3 reads TGTGCCACCGATCCCCAACTTAGCGGAAATTACAATGAGCAGTTCTTC.

This chain joins TRBV7-9 and TRBJ1-1; possibly TRBD1 for D (6 bases). The CDR3 is 15 residues long. The germline V and J ends were trimmed by 5 bases and 0 bases, with 13 bases remaining between them. CDR1 is SEHNR and CDR2 is FQNEAQ in the germline V gene (reference sequence). The CDR3 bases are TGTGCCAGCAGCCTCCGACAGGACTTGAACACTGAAGCTTTCTTT. As protein: CASSLRQDLNTEAFF.

The chain is built from TRBV27 and TRBJ1-1; the match to TRBD1 covers 7 bases. CDR3 length equals 14 residues. Unmatched junction bases numbered 9, after V lost 6 bases and J lost 5 bases. Per germline, CDR1 MNHEY and CDR2 SMNVEV (reference sequence). The CDR3 region is CASRTGIGVTEAFF. CDR3 nucleotides: TGTGCCAGCAGGACAGGGATCGGGGTTACTGAAGCTTTCTTT.

The chain combines TRBV5-8 with TRBJ2-7, with TRBD1 as a possible D gene (6 bases). CDR3 size: 13 residues. Deletions cut 4 bases from V and 4 bases from J, with 12 bases between. CDR1 and CDR2 (germline): SGHTS, YDEGEE. The CDR3 coding sequence is TGTGCCAGCAGCCGACAGGTCGCATACGAGCAGTACTTC. Amino acid sequence: CASSRQVAYEQYF.